A selection of T cell receptor beta chains follows, all from one sample in a study of cytomegalovirus exposure and HLA in healthy donors. Libraries were prepared by immunoSEQ multiplex PCR; TCRdb keeps only in-frame clonotypes and omits some of them. The sample lists about 120,000 clones, about three quarters occurring once. Material: PBMCs. These TCRs come from a woman in her thirties or forties in good health and CMV-seropositive. The CDR3 runs from the conserved cysteine through the conserved F or W. D genes are given only for firm matches.

D gene	V gene	J gene	CDR3 DNA	CDR3 protein
TRBD1	TRBV19	TRBJ1-5	TGTGCCAGTACCGTCAGGGGGGATAGCAATCAGCCCCAGCATTTT	CASTVRGDSNQPQHF
-	TRBV19	TRBJ1-6	TGTGCCAGTAGTGATAAAGGGGGTTCACCCCTCCACTTT	CASSDKGGSPLHF
-	TRBV19	TRBJ1-1	TGTGCCAGTAGCCCCGGGGGGCGCGGGGACACTGAAGCTTTCTTT	CASSPGGRGDTEAFF
TRBD1	TRBV4-1	TRBJ2-1	TGCGCCAGCAGCCAAGGAACAGGGGCCGGTGAGCAGTTCTTC	CASSQGTGAGEQFF
TRBD2	TRBV5-1	TRBJ2-3	TGCGCCAGCAGTCTACCGGGAGGTCCAGATACGCAGTATTTT	CASSLPGGPDTQYF
-	TRBV7-2	TRBJ2-3	TGTGCCAGCGCCCCGACAGGCACAGATACGCAGTATTTT	CASAPTGTDTQYF
TRBD2	TRBV9	TRBJ2-3	TGTGCCAGCAGCTGGACTAGCGGCACAGATACGCAGTATTTT	CASSWTSGTDTQYF
-	TRBV5-4	TRBJ1-6	TGTGCCAGCAGCCAAGGGGCGGGGAGCTCCTATAATTCCCCCCTCCACTTT	CASSQGAGSSYNSPLHF
TRBD2	TRBV11-2	TRBJ2-1	TGTGCCAGCAGCCTACGGGGGGACTCCTACAATGAGCAGTTCTTC	CASSLRGDSYNEQFF
-	TRBV7-9	TRBJ2-4	TGTTCCAGCAGCCCGGCCAAAAACATTCAGTACTTC	CSSSPAKNIQYF
TRBD1	TRBV27	TRBJ2-7	TGTGCCAGCAGTACCGGGACAGGGTTGTACGAGCAGTACTTC	CASSTGTGLYEQYF